This T cell receptor beta chain emerged from a study of blood T cell repertoires in COVID-19. Study information: Acute and convalescent COVID-19 specimens originated in the United States, Italy and Spain. PBMCs, B-cell-depleted T cells, or T cells were the source of the cDNA or gDNA that made up the material.

Original analysis: Counts of nucleated cells, estimated from reference gene primer amplification, were obtained. Clones were sequenced by immunoSEQ multiplex PCR, and TCRdb holds only the in-frame ones, with some missing. The V and J calls and the clone size are those of that table, but D and trimming were determined from the DNA. The data show about 200,000 clones, 89% seen once. Trimming removed 2 bases at V and 0 bases at J, with 5 bases between. The length of the CDR3 is 15 residues. CDR1 is MDHEN, CDR2 SYDVKM, per germline. Cohort placement rested on clinical history that participants reported themselves.

This sequence joins TRBV28 and TRBJ2-6; D not resolved. The material sequenced was PBMCs or T cells enriched from blood (not recorded which). This clonotype was sampled from a woman younger than 30 who had recovered from COVID-19. The CDR3 is CASSLLGSGANVLTF. The CDR3 DNA reads as TGTGCCAGCAGTTTACTAGGCTCTGGGGCCAACGTCCTGACTTTC.